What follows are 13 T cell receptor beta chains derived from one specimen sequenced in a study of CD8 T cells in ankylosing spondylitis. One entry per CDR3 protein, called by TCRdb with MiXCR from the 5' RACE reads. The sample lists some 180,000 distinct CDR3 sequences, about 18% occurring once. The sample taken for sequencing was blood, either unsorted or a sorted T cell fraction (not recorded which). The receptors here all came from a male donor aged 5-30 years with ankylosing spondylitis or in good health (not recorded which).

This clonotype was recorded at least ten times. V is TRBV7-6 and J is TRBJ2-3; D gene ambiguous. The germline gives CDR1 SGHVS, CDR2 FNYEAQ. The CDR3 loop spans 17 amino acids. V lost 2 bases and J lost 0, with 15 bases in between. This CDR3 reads CASSLLRGFTSTDTQYF. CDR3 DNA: TGTGCCAGCAGCTTACTTCGCGGCTTTACTAGCACAGATACGCAGTATTTT.

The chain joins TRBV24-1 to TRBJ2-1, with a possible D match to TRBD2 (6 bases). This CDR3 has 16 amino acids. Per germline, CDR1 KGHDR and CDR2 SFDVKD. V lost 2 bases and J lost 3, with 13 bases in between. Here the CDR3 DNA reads TGTGCCACCAGTGATTCTGTTCCGGAGGGCTACAATGAGCAGTTCTTC. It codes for CATSDSVPEGYNEQFF.

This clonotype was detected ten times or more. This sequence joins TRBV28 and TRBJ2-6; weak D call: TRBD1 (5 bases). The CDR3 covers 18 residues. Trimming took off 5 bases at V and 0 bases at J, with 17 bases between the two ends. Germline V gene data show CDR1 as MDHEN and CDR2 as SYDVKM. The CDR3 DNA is TGTGCCAGCAGTCTTGGTCCTCAGGGAATCTCTGGGGCCAACGTCCTGACTTTC. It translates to CASSLGPQGISGANVLTF.

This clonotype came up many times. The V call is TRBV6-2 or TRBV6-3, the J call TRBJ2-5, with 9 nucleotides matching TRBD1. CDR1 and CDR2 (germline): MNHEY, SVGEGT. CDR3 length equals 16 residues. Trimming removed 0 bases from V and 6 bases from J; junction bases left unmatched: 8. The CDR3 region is CASSYSGTDRGKTQYF. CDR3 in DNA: TGTGCCAGCAGTTACTCTGGAACGGACAGGGGAAAGACCCAGTACTTC.

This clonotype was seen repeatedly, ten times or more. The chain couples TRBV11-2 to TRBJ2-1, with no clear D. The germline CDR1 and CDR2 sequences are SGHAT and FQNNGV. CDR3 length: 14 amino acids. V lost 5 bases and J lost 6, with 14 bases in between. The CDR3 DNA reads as TGTGCCAGCAGCAAACTCCGCTTAATCAATGAGCAGTTCTTC. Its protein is CASSKLRLINEQFF.

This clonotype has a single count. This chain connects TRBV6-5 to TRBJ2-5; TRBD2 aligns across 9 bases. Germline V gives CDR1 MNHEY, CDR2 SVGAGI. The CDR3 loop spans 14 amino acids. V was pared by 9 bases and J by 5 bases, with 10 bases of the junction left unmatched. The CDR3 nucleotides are TGTGCCAGTTTGGAAGCGGGAGGATCGGAGACCCAGTACTTC. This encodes CASLEAGGSETQYF.

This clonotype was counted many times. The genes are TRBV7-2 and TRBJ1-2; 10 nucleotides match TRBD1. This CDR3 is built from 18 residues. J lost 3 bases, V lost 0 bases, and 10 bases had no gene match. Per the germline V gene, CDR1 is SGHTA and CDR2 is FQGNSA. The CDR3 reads CASSLAVLRQGADYGYTF. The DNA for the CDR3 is TGTGCCAGCAGCTTAGCGGTCCTAAGACAGGGGGCGGACTATGGCTACACCTTC.

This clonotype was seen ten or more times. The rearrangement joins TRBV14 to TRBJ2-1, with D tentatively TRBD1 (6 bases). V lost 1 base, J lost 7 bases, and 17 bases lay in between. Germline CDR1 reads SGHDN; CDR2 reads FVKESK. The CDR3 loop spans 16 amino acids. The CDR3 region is CASSQAPGRGRNEQFF. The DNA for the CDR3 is TGTGCCAGCAGCCAAGCTCCCGGCAGGGGCAGGAATGAGCAGTTCTTC.

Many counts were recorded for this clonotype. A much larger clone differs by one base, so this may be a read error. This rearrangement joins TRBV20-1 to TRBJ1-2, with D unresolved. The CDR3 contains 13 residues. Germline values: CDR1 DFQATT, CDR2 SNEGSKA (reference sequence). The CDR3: CSARRGYIPFYPF. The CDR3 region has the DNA TGCAGTGCTAGAAGAGGCTACATTCCCTTCTACCCCTTC.

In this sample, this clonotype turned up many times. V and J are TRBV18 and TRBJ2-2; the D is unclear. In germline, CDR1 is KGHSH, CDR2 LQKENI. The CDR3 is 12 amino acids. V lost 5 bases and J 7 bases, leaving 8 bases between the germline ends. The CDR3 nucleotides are TGTGCCAGCTCAGGAGATGTCGGGGAGCTGTTTTTT. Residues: CASSGDVGELFF.

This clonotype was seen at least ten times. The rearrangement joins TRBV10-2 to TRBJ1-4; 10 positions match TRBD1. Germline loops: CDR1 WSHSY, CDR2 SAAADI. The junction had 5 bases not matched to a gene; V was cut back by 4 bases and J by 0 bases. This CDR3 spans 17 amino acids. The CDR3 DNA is TGCGCCAGCAGTGGACAGGGGGCGTTTGCAACTAATGAAAAACTGTTTTTT. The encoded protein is CASSGQGAFATNEKLFF.

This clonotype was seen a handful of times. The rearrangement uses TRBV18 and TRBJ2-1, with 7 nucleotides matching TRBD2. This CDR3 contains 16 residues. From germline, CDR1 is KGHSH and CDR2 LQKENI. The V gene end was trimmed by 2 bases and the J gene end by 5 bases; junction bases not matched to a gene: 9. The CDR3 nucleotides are TGTGCCAGCTCACCAATTCTAGCGGAAGGGGACAATGAGCAGTTCTTC. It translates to CASSPILAEGDNEQFF.

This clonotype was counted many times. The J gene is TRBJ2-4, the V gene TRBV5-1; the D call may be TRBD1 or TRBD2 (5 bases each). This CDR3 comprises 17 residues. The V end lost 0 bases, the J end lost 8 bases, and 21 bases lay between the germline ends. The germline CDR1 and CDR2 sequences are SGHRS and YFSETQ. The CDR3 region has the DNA TGCGCCAGCAGCTTGGCGGGGCTAAGAAATACGAAACACATTCAGTACTTC. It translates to CASSLAGLRNTKHIQYF.